The 18 T cell receptor beta chains below come from one sample, sequenced in a study of response to subunit inactivated influenza vaccine. TCRdb re-analysed the RT-PCR reads in MiXCR, keeping a single row per CDR3 protein. The repertoire holds 800,000 or so distinct CDR3 sequences, around 20% seen once, with roughly 10% in the top ten. Sequencing was performed on PBMCs from blood, taken around 5 days after vaccination. Receptors were obtained from a middle-aged man who received an inactivated influenza vaccine.

This clonotype was seen repeatedly, ten times or more. The gene calls are TRBV29-1 and TRBJ2-5, with TRBD1 matching 7 bases. The germline V gene has CDR1 SQVTM and CDR2 ANQGSEA. Losses at the gene ends were 7 bases for V and 4 bases for J; bases not matched to a gene: 3. The CDR3 has 11 amino acids. The CDR3 DNA sequence: TGCAGCGGTGACAGGGCAGAGACCCAGTACTTC. As protein: CSGDRAETQYF.

This clonotype appeared a few times. The gene calls are TRBV6-6 and TRBJ1-1, with unresolved D. CDR1 is MNHNY, CDR2 SVGAGI, per germline (reference sequence). V gave up 1 base and J gave up 1 base, with 4 bases separating them. The CDR3 covers 13 residues. This CDR3 is CASSYYPNTEAFF. CDR3 bases: TGTGCCAGCAGTTACTACCCGAACACTGAAGCTTTCTTT.

This clonotype was observed at least ten times. The V call is TRBV18, the J call TRBJ2-1; unclear D gene. Germline CDR1 is KGHSH and CDR2 is LQKENI. Trimming removed 1 base at V and 11 bases at J, with 9 bases between. There are 12 residues in the CDR3. The CDR3 is CASSPQSGQQFF. The CDR3 DNA follows: TGTGCCAGCTCACCACAGTCAGGTCAGCAGTTCTTC.

This clonotype was found a few times. The gene calls are TRBV29-1 and TRBJ2-1; no definite D call. The CDR3 is 13 amino acids. V shed 4 bases and J shed 1 base, with 8 bases lying between them. Per germline, CDR1 SQVTM and CDR2 ANQGSEA. CDR3 sequence (DNA): TGCAGCGTTGGCGAGCGATCCTACAATGAGCAGTTCTTC. It encodes CSVGERSYNEQFF.

This clonotype was recorded at least ten times. The rearrangement links TRBV6-5 to TRBJ1-3, with 7 bases lining up with TRBD1. The CDR3 spans 13 residues. The V gene's germline CDR1 is MNHEY and CDR2 SVGAGI. J lost 4 bases, V lost 4 bases, and 1 base had no gene match. CDR3 loop: CASSLTGGNTIYF. The CDR3 DNA is TGTGCCAGCAGTTTGACAGGGGGAAACACCATATATTTT.

This clonotype has just a few counts. The rearrangement uses TRBV20-1 and TRBJ2-1; TRBD1 agrees at 9 bases. J was trimmed by 5 bases and V by 3 bases; bases with no gene match: 5. Germline CDR1 is DFQATT and CDR2 is SNEGSKA (reference sequence). The CDR3 is 14 amino acids. The DNA for the CDR3 is TGCAGTGCTAGGGGACAGGGAACGCACAATGAGCAGTTCTTC. Translated, it gives CSARGQGTHNEQFF.

The sample holds a few counts of this clonotype. The chain combines TRBV7-8 with TRBJ2-7; 7 bases are shared with TRBD1. The CDR3 runs to 15 residues. The trim removed 1 base at V and 2 bases at J, leaving 5 bases unmatched. Germline V gene lookup returns CDR1 SGHVS and CDR2 FQNEAQ. CDR3 region: CASSLDWDSTYEQYF. In nucleotides, the CDR3 is TGTGCCAGCAGCTTAGATTGGGACAGTACCTACGAGCAGTACTTC.

This clonotype was found many times. CDR3 amino acids: CSASLRRRSSYEQYF. CDR3 nucleotide sequence: TGCAGTGCTAGTTTACGCAGGCGAAGCTCCTACGAGCAGTACTTC. The gene calls are TRBV20-1 and TRBJ2-7, with D hard to call. Germline CDR1 DFQATT, CDR2 SNEGSKA (reference sequence). The CDR3 spans 15 residues. The V end was cut by 3 bases, the J end by 0 bases, with 15 bases between.

A few counts support this clonotype. The chain recombines TRBV29-1 with TRBJ2-7, with D tentatively TRBD1 (6 bases). V lost 6 bases to trimming and J lost 0 bases, with 9 bases between them. The CDR3 covers 12 residues. CDR1 and CDR2 from the germline V gene are SQVTM and ANQGSEA. CDR3 in amino acids: CSVLDSSYEQYF. The CDR3 DNA sequence: TGCAGCGTCCTGGACAGCTCCTACGAGCAGTACTTC.

This clonotype has at least ten counts. This chain connects TRBV18 to TRBJ2-7; the D gene could be TRBD1 or TRBD2 (5 bases each). Trimming pared 3 bases from V and 3 bases from J, leaving 12 bases between. Germline V lookup: CDR1 KGHSH, CDR2 LQKENI. CDR3 length equals 14 residues. The CDR3 loop reads CASSPGTDSYEQYF. The CDR3 region has the DNA TGTGCCAGCTCACCGGGGACCGACAGCTACGAGCAGTACTTC.

The rearrangement uses TRBV19 and TRBJ2-1; D gene unclear. The V end was cut by 4 bases, the J end by 8 bases, with 12 bases between. Germline CDR1 and CDR2: LNHDA and SQIVND (reference sequence). This CDR3 comprises 13 residues. CDR3 residues: CASSTATWHEQFF. CDR3 bases: TGTGCCAGTAGTACGGCAACGTGGCATGAGCAGTTCTTC.

The V call is TRBV28, the J call TRBJ2-5; D remains ambiguous. CDR3 size: 14 residues. The germline gives CDR1 MDHEN, CDR2 SYDVKM. V was pared by 5 bases and J by 2 bases, with 12 bases between. The CDR3 loop is CASSDLGPQETQYF. For the CDR3, the DNA is TGTGCCAGCAGTGATCTCGGGCCACAAGAGACCCAGTACTTC.

The rearrangement joins TRBV5-1 to TRBJ2-1, with a weak D call TRBD2 (6 bases). CDR3 length: 13 residues. V lost 3 bases and J 9 bases, leaving 13 bases between the germline ends. The germline gives CDR1 SGHRS, CDR2 YFSETQ. The CDR3 DNA sequence: TGCGCCAGCAGCTCATCTAGCGAGGGTGAGCAGTTCTTC. This codes for CASSSSSEGEQFF.

This clonotype has just one count. The chain carries TRBV7-9 and TRBJ1-2; D is perhaps TRBD1 (5 bases). Germline V gives CDR1 SEHNR, CDR2 FQNEAQ (reference sequence). V lost 4 bases and J 7 bases, leaving 13 bases between the germline ends. The CDR3 contains 13 residues. This chain's CDR3 is CASSYPGPSGYTF. The CDR3 DNA follows: TGTGCCAGCAGCTACCCGGGACCCTCTGGCTACACCTTC.

This clonotype has ten or more counts. This rearrangement joins TRBV6-2 or TRBV6-3 to TRBJ2-5; D perhaps matches TRBD1 (6 bases). This CDR3 has 16 residues. The V gene's germline CDR1 is MNHEY and CDR2 SVGEGT. Trimming removed 0 bases from V and 4 bases from J, with 15 bases in between. Here the CDR3 reads CASSYSSRGRGETQYF. CDR3 DNA sequence: TGTGCCAGCAGTTACTCGAGCAGGGGACGAGGAGAGACCCAGTACTTC.

This chain connects TRBV3-1 to TRBJ2-5; no clear D gene. Per germline, CDR1 LGHDT and CDR2 YNNKEL (reference sequence). The CDR3 extends over 12 amino acids. V gave up 1 base and J gave up 7 bases, with 7 bases separating them. In DNA, the CDR3 is TGTGCCAGCAGCCAAGGAGAAGTGACCCAGTACTTC. Encoded protein: CASSQGEVTQYF.

This clonotype was seen a handful of times. The chain is built from TRBV11-2 and TRBJ1-4; D ambiguous. The CDR3 has 15 residues. Germline V lookup: CDR1 SGHAT, CDR2 FQNNGV. V was trimmed by 0 bases and J by 5 bases, leaving 10 bases between them. CDR3 sequence (DNA): TGTGCCAGCAGCTTAGATTATACTTCCAATGAAAAACTGTTTTTT. It specifies CASSLDYTSNEKLFF.

The chain links TRBV29-1 to TRBJ2-1, with D perhaps TRBD1 or TRBD2 (7 bases each). This CDR3 contains 16 residues. Looked up from germline, CDR1 is SQVTM and CDR2 is ANQGSEA. Between the trimmed V and J ends, which lost 3 bases and 8 bases, there was a span of 23 bases. CDR3 amino acids: CSVDYRTGGSRDEQFF. CDR3 DNA sequence: TGCAGCGTTGATTACCGGACAGGCGGGAGTAGGGATGAGCAGTTCTTC.